This T cell receptor beta chain was recovered during a study of cytomegalovirus exposure and HLA in healthy donors. Study-wide background: HLA-typed donors contributed about 85 million unique TCRs, which were held in an early data release. Researchers found that 81% of about 400 genotyped donors fell within the Caucasian-associated ancestry cluster.

The primer mix had 60 Vbeta and 13 Jbeta primers. Per the original data handling: In a later analysis, of approximately 81 million unique beta chains, about 10 million appeared in at least two donors. Method: immunoSEQ multiplex PCR; TCRdb's copy keeps in-frame clones and lacks some. V, J and clone size derive from that table, while D and trimming were established from the DNA sequence. The repertoire holds about 93,000 clones, with 80% as singletons. Regarding the study as a whole: Confirmation in vitro established that a few CMV-associated chains were specific for CMV antigens.

The CDR3 has 16 residues. Trimming took 5 bases from V and 4 from J, leaving 19 bases between them. CDR1 and CDR2 from the germline V gene are SGHRS and YFSETQ. Turning to this clone: Its antigen is unidentified.

This TCR was sampled from a man aged 25-40 years in good health and CMV-seronegative. This rearrangement joins TRBV5-1 to TRBJ2-1; D perhaps matches TRBD1 (5 bases). The specimen sequenced was PBMCs. CDR3: CASSQNPSDSYNEQFF. The DNA for the CDR3 is TGCGCCAGCAGTCAAAACCCCTCTGACAGTTACAATGAGCAGTTCTTC.